A selection of T cell receptor beta chains follows, all from one sample in a study of T-cell memory formation after mild COVID-19. TCRdb passed the 5' RACE reads through MiXCR, listing each CDR3 protein once. Here the sample spans 75,000 to 95,000 distinct CDR3 sequences, around 13% being singletons. Sequenced material: PBMCs or a T cell subset sorted from them (not recorded which). These receptors were collected from an adult woman who had mild COVID-19 (a few samples of this study predate the infection). Cell type and time point are not known. The CDR3 runs from the conserved cysteine through the conserved F or W. A D gene is named only where the DNA matches it firmly. Clone sizes are given selectively: once, few, many, or a class where the clone is expanded.

TRBJ2-3 many TRBV2 TRBD2 TGTGCCAGCAGTGAGGGGATAGCGGGAGGACCAGATACGCAGTATTTT CASSEGIAGGPDTQYF
TRBJ2-5 few TRBV7-9 TRBD2 TGTGCCAGCAGCGAGAGCGGGAGGGAGACCCAGTACTTC CASSESGRETQYF
TRBJ1-1 - TRBV30 TRBD1 TGTGCCTGGAGTACGGGACAGGGAGTGACTGAAGCTTTCTTT CAWSTGQGVTEAFF
TRBJ2-2 few TRBV6-1 - TGTGCCAGCAGTGAATGGGATGCGAACACCGGGGAGCTGTTTTTT CASSEWDANTGELFF
TRBJ2-7 - TRBV9 TRBD1 TGTGCCAGCAGCGCCTCGACAGGGGGCTACGAGCAGTACTTC CASSASTGGYEQYF
TRBJ2-3 few TRBV3-1 TRBD2 TGTGCCAGCAGCCAAGAGGAGATACTAGCGGGGCTTATAACCACAGATACGCAGTATTTT CASSQEEILAGLITTDTQYF
TRBJ2-1 few TRBV6-2/TRBV6-3 TRBD2 TGTGCCAGCAGTCCTCCTGTACAGCGGGGGAACAATGAGCAGTTCTTC CASSPPVQRGNNEQFF
TRBJ1-6 - TRBV20-1 - TGCAGTGCTAGAACTGCGGACACCAAAGGGAGTTCACCCCTCCACTTT CSARTADTKGSSPLHF
TRBJ2-7 few TRBV5-1 TRBD2 TGCGCCAGCAGCTCCTCTAGCGGCATCTTCGAGCAGTACTTC CASSSSSGIFEQYF
TRBJ1-5 many TRBV7-8 - TGTGCCAGCAGCTTAGTGGACGGATACAATCAGCCCCAGCATTTT CASSLVDGYNQPQHF
TRBJ2-7 - TRBV11-2 TRBD2 TGTGCCAGCAGCTTAGATCAGAGACTAGCGGATTCCTACGAGCAGTACTTC CASSLDQRLADSYEQYF
TRBJ2-1 few TRBV12-3/TRBV12-4 TRBD2 TGTGCCAGCAGTTTCCTTCGGCTAGCGGGGGGGAAGGACTACAATGAGCAGTTCTTC CASSFLRLAGGKDYNEQFF
TRBJ1-2 - TRBV12-3/TRBV12-4 - TGTGCCAGCAGTCCGGACGGAAACTATGGCTACACCTTC CASSPDGNYGYTF
TRBJ2-1 - TRBV20-1 - TGCAGTGCTAGAGTACAGCACTCTTCCAATGAGCAGTTCTTC CSARVQHSSNEQFF
TRBJ2-7 few TRBV30 TRBD2 TGTGCCTGCGTTAGCGGGAGGATGCACGAGCAGTACTTC CACVSGRMHEQYF
TRBJ2-2 - TRBV12-3/TRBV12-4 - TGTGCCAGCAGTCGAGGGACCCAATCTATGAACACCGGGGAGCTGTTTTTT CASSRGTQSMNTGELFF
TRBJ2-5 - TRBV7-9 TRBD1 TGTGCCAGCAGCACCGCAGGGGGTCGGGAGACCCAGTACTTC CASSTAGGRETQYF
TRBJ1-5 few TRBV4-1 - TGCGCCAGCAGCCAAGATCCACAGGGTAGCAATCAGCCCCAGCATTTT CASSQDPQGSNQPQHF
TRBJ2-7 many TRBV9 - TGTGCCAGCAGCGTATACTCCTACGAGCAGTACTTC CASSVYSYEQYF
TRBJ2-7 - TRBV7-9 - TGTGCCAGCAGCTTGGGGCCCCAGGGATCCTACGAGCAGTACTTC CASSLGPQGSYEQYF
TRBJ2-7 few TRBV9 - TGTGCCAGCAGCGTAGGGCCGGGGAGCTCCTACGAGCAGTACTTC CASSVGPGSSYEQYF
TRBJ2-3 medium-sized TRBV2 - TGTGCCAGCAGCGCCGGGACGGCTAGCACAGATACGCAGTATTTT CASSAGTASTDTQYF
TRBJ2-5 few TRBV7-9 - TGTGCCAGCAGCTTAGTTCTGGACTCCCAAGAGACCCAGTACTTC CASSLVLDSQETQYF
TRBJ2-2 few TRBV7-9 - TGTGCCAGCAGCCATGGCAGGACCGGGGAGCTGTTTTTT CASSHGRTGELFF